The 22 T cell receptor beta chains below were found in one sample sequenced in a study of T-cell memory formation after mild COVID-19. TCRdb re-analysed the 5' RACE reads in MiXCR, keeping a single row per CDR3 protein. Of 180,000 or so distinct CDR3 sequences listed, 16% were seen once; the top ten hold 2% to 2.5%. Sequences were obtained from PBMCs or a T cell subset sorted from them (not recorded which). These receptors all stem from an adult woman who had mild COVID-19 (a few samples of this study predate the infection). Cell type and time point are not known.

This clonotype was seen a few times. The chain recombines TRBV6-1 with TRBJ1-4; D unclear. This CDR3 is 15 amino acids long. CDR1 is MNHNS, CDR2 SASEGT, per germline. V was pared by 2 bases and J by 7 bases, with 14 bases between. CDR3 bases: TGTGCCAGCAGTGAACGGGTTTTGGGGAGTGAAAAACTGTTTTTT. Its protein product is CASSERVLGSEKLFF.

The CDR3 DNA reads TGTGCCAGCAGTTACTCGAGGAGAGGGGGCGCAGGAGAGACCCAGTACTTC. It translates to CASSYSRRGGAGETQYF. The chain uses TRBV6-5 and TRBJ2-5; TRBD1 aligns across 7 bases. Germline CDR1 is MNHEY and CDR2 is SVGAGI. The CDR3 covers 17 residues. V lost 0 bases, J lost 4 bases, and 11 bases stayed unmatched.

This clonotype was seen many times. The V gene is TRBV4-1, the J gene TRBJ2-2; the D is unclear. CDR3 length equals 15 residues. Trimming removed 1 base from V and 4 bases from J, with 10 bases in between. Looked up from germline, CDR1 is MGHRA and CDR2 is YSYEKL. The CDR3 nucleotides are TGCGCCAGCAGCCAAGTGGAGCTTATCACCGGGGAGCTGTTTTTT. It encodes CASSQVELITGELFF.

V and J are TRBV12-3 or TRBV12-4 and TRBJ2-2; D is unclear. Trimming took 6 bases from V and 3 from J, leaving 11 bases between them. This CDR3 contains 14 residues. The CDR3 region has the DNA TGTGCCAGCAGCCCACACTCCGACACCGGGGAGCTGTTTTTT. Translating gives CASSPHSDTGELFF.

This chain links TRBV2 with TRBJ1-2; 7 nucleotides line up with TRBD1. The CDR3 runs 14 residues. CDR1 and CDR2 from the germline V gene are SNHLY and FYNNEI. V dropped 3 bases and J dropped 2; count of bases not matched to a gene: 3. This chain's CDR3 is CASSEGQLNYGYTF. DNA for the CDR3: TGTGCCAGCAGTGAGGGACAGCTCAACTATGGCTACACCTTC.

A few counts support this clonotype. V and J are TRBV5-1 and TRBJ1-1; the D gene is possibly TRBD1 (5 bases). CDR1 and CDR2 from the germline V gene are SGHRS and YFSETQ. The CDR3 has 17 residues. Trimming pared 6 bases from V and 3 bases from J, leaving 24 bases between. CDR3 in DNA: TGCGCCAGCAAGCCATCAGGTTGGGGACGTCGAGACACTGAAGCTTTCTTT. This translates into CASKPSGWGRRDTEAFF.

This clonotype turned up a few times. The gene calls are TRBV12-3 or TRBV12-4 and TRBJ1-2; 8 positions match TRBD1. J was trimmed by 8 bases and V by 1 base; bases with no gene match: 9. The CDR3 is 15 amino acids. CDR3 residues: CASSLVLGQGPGYTF. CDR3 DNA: TGTGCCAGCAGTTTAGTTCTAGGACAGGGTCCCGGCTACACCTTC.

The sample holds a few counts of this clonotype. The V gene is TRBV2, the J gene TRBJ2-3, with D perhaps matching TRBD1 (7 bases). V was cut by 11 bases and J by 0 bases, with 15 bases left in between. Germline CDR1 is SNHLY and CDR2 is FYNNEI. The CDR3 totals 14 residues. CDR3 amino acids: CACTRGASTDTQYF. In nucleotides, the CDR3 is TGTGCCTGTACCAGGGGGGCTAGCACAGATACGCAGTATTTT. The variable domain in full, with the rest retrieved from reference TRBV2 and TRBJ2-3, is EPEVTQTPSHQVTQMGQEVILRCVPISNHLYFYWYRQILGQKVEFLVSFYNNEISEKSEIFDDQFSVERPDGSNFTLKIRSTKLEDSAMYFCACTRGASTDTQYFGPGTRLTVL.

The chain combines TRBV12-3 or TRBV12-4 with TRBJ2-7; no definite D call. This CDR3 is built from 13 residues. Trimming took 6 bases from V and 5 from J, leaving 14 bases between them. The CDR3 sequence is CASSRLRKDEQYF. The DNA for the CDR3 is TGTGCCAGCAGCCGACTTCGGAAGGACGAGCAGTACTTC.

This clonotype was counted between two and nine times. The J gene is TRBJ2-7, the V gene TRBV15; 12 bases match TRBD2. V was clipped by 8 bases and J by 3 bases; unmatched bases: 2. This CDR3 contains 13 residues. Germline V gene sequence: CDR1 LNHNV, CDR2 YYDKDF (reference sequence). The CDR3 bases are TGTGCCACCGGACTAGCGGGATACTACGAGCAGTACTTC. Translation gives CATGLAGYYEQYF. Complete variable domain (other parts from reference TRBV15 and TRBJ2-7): DAMVIQNPRYQVTQFGKPVTLSCSQTLNHNVMYWYQQKSSQAPKLLFHYYDKDFNNEADTPDNFQSRRPNTSFCFLDIRSPGLGDTAMYLCATGLAGYYEQYFGPGTRLTVT.

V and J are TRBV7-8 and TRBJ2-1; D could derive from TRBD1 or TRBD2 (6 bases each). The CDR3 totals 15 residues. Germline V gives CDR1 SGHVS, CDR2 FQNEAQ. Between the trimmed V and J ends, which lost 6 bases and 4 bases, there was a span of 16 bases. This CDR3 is CASRPRGQVYNEQFF. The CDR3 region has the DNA TGTGCCAGCAGGCCCCGGGGGCAGGTTTACAATGAGCAGTTCTTC.

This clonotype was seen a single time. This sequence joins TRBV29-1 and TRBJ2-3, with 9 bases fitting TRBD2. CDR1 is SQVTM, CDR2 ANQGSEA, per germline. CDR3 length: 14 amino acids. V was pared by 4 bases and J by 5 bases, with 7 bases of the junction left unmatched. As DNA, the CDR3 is TGCAGCGTTGTCCGCGGGAGGGCCAGAGATACGCAGTATTTT. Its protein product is CSVVRGRARDTQYF.

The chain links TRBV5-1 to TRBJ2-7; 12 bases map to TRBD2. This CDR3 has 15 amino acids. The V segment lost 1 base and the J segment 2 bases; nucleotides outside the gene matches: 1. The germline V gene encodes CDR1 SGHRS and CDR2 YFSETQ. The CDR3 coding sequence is TGCGCCAGCAGCTTGCGACTAGCGGGAGCCTACGAGCAGTACTTC. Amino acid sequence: CASSLRLAGAYEQYF.

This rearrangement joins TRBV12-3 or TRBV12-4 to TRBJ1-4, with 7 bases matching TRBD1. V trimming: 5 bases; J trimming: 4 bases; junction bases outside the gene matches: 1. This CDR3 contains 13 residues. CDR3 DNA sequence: TGTGCCAGCAGTCGACAGGGTAATGAAAAACTGTTTTTT. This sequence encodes CASSRQGNEKLFF.

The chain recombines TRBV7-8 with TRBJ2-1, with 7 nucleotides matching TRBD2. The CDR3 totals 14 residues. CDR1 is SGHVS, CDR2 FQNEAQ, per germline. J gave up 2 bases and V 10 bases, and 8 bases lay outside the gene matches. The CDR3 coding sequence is TGTGCCACGCGGGGGATGATGGCCTACAATGAGCAGTTCTTC. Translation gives CATRGMMAYNEQFF.

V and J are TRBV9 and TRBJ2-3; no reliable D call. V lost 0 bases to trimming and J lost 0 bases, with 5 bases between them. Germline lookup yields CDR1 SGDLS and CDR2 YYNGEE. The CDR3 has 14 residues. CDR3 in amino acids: CASSVAPSTDTQYF. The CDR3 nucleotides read TGTGCCAGCAGCGTAGCACCTAGCACAGATACGCAGTATTTT.

In DNA form, the CDR3 reads TGCGCCAGCAGCCCCTGGATGGGGACGAATGAAAAACTGTTTTTT. Translating gives CASSPWMGTNEKLFF. The rearrangement uses TRBV5-1 and TRBJ1-4; a possible D gene is TRBD1 (5 bases). The CDR3 contains 15 residues. V was trimmed by 4 bases and J by 5 bases, leaving 15 bases between them. Germline V lookup: CDR1 SGHRS, CDR2 YFSETQ.

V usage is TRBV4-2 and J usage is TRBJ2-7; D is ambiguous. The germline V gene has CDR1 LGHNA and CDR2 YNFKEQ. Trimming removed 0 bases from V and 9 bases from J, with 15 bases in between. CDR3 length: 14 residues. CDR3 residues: CASSQDSGSMMQYF. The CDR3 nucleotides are TGTGCCAGCAGCCAAGATTCCGGATCGATGATGCAGTACTTC.

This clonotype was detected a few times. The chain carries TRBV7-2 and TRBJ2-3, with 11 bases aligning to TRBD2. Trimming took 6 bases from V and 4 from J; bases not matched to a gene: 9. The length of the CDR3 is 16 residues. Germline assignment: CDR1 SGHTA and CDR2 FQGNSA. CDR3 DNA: TGTGCCAGCAGTCCTACTAGCGGGAGTAGGTCAGATACGCAGTATTTT. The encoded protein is CASSPTSGSRSDTQYF.

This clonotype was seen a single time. The CDR3 DNA reads TGCGCCAGCCGGGACAGACCCGGTCAGCCCCAGCATTTT. Amino acids: CASRDRPGQPQHF. V usage is TRBV5-1 and J usage is TRBJ1-5; 7 bases align to TRBD1. V trimming: 7 bases; J trimming: 6 bases; junction bases outside the gene matches: 7. This CDR3 has 13 residues. In germline, CDR1 is SGHRS, CDR2 YFSETQ.

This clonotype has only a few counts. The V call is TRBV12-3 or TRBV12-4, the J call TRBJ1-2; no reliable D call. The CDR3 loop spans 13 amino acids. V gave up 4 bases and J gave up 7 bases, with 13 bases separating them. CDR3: CASSSNGFGGYTF. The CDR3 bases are TGTGCCAGCAGTTCCAATGGTTTCGGTGGCTACACCTTC.

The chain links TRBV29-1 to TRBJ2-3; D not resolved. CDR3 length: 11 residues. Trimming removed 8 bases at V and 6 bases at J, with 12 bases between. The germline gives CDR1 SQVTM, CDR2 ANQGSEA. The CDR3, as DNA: TGCAGCTGGGTTAGTGGGGATACGCAGTATTTT. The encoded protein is CSWVSGDTQYF.